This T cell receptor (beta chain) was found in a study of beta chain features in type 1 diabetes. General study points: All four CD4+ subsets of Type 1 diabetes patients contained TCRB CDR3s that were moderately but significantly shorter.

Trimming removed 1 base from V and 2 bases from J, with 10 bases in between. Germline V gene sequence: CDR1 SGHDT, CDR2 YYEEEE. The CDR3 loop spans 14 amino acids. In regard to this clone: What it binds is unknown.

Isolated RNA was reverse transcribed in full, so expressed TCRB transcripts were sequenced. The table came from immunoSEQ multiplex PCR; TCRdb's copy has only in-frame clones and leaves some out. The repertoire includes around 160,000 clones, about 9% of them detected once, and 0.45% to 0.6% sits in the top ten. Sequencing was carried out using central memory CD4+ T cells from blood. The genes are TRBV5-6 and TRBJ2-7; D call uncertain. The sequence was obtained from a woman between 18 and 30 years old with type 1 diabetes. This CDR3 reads CASSLLAAAYEQYF. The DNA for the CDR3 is TGTGCCAGCAGCTTGCTGGCCGCCGCCTACGAGCAGTACTTC.